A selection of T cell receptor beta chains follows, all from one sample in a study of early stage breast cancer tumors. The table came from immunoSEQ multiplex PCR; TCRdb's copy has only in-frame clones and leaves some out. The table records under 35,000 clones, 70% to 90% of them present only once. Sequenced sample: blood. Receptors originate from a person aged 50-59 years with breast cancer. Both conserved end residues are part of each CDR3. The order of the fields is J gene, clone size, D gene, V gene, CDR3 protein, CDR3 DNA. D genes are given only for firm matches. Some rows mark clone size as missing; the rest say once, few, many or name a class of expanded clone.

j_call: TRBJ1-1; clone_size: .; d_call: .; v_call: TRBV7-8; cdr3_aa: CASSSGRLPGGTEAFF; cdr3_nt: TGTGCCAGCAGCTCAGGGCGGCTCCCGGGGGGCACTGAAGCTTTCTTT
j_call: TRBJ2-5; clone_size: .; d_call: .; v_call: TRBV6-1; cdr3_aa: CASSQVETQYF; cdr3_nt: TGTGCCAGCAGTCAGGTTGAAACCCAGTACTTC
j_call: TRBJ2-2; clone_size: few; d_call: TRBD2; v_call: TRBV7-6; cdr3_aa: CASSPTSVNTGELFF; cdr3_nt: TGTGCCAGCAGCCCAACTAGCGTCAACACCGGGGAGCTGTTTTTT
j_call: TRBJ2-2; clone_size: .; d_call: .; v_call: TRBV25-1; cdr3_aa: CASSVGGPGELFF; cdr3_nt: TGTGCCAGCAGTGTCGGGGGCCCCGGGGAGCTGTTTTTT
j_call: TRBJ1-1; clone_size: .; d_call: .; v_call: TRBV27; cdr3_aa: CASTKTGSWTEAFF; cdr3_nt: TGTGCCAGCACCAAGACGGGGAGTTGGACTGAAGCTTTCTTT
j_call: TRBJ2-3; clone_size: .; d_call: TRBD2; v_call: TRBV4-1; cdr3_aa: CASSQRQTSGSGGPTDTQYF; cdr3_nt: TGCGCCAGCAGCCAGAGACAGACCAGCGGGAGTGGGGGCCCCACAGATACGCAGTATTTT
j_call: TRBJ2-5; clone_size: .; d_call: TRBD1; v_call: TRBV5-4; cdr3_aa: CASSPRTGIQETQYF; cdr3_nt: TGTGCCAGCAGCCCTAGGACAGGGATACAAGAGACCCAGTACTTC
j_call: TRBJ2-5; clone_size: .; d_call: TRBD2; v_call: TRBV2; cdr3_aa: CASGRSGAALTQETQYF; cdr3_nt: TGTGCCAGCGGGAGAAGCGGGGCAGCACTCACCCAAGAGACCCAGTACTTC
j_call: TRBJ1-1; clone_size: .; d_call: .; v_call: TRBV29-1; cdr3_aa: CSAWHGHPNTEAFF; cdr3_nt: TGCAGCGCTTGGCACGGACACCCGAACACTGAAGCTTTCTTT
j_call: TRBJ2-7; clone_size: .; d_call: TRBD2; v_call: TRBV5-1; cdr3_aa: CASSTSGGAYEQYF; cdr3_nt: TGCGCCAGCAGCACTAGCGGGGGGGCCTACGAGCAGTACTTC
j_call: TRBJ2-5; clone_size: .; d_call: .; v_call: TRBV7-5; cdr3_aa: CARSRTSLAGGHETQYF; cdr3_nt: TGTGCCAGAAGCAGGACATCACTAGCGGGGGGGCACGAGACCCAGTACTTC
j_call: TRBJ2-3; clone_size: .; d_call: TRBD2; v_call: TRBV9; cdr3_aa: CASSPRTSGGVTDTQYF; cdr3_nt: TGTGCCAGCAGCCCCCGGACTAGCGGGGGTGTCACAGATACGCAGTATTTT
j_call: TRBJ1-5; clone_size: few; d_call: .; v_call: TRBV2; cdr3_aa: CASGGVDQPQHF; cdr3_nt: TGTGCCAGCGGGGGGGTTGATCAGCCCCAGCATTTT
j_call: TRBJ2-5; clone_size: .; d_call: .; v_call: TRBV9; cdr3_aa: CASSTRQIPETQYF; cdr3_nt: TGTGCCAGCAGCACCCGACAGATACCAGAGACCCAGTACTTC
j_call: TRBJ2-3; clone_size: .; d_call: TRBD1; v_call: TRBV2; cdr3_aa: CASRTGGTDTQYF; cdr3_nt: TGTGCCAGCAGGACAGGGGGCACAGATACGCAGTATTTT
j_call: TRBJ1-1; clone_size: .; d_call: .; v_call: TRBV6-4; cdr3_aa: CASSGVTGEAFF; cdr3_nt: TGTGCCAGCAGCGGGGTGACGGGTGAAGCTTTCTTT
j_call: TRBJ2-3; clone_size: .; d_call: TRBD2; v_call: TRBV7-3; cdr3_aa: CASSSELAGSSTDTQYF; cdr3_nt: TGTGCCAGCAGCTCCGAACTAGCGGGATCTAGCACAGATACGCAGTATTTT
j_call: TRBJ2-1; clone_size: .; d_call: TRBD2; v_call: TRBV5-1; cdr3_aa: CASSLVLAGGYNEQFF; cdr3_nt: TGCGCCAGCAGCTTGGTTTTAGCGGGGGGATACAATGAGCAGTTCTTC
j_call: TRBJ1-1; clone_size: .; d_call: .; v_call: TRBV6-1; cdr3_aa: CASSEGPNTEAFF; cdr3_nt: TGTGCCAGCAGTGAGGGACCAAACACTGAAGCTTTCTTT
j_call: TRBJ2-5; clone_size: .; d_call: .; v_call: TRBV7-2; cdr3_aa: CASSARSGETQYF; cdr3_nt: TGTGCCAGCAGCGCCCGGTCGGGAGAGACCCAGTACTTC
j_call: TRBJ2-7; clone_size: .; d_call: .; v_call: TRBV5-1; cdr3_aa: CASSLAGNEQYF; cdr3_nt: TGCGCCAGCAGCTTGGCGGGGAACGAGCAGTACTTC
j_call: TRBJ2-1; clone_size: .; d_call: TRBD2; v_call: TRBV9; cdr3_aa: CASSVVLAGDNEQFF; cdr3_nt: TGTGCCAGCAGCGTAGTGCTAGCGGGAGACAATGAGCAGTTCTTC
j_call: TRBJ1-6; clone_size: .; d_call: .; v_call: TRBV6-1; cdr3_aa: CASSPDRKYSPLHF; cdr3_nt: TGTGCCAGCAGTCCGGACAGAAAGTATTCACCCCTCCACTTT
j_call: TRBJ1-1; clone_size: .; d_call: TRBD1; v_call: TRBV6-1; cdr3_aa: CASSPRTGMNTEAFF; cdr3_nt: TGTGCCAGCAGTCCTCGGACAGGGATGAACACTGAAGCTTTCTTT
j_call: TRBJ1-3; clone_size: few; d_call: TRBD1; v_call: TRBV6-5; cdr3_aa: CASSSGTGIGNTIYF; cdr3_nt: TGTGCCAGCAGTTCCGGGACAGGGATCGGAAACACCATATATTTT
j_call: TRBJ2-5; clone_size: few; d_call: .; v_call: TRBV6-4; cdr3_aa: CASRTDGPQETQYF; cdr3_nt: TGTGCCAGCAGGACGGACGGACCGCAAGAGACCCAGTACTTC
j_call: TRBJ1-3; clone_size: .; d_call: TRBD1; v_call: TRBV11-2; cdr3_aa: CASSPWTGGLGNTIYF; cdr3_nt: TGTGCCAGCAGCCCTTGGACAGGGGGCTTGGGAAACACCATATATTTT
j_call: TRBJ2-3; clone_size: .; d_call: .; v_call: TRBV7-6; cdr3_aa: CASSLAQFGDTQYF; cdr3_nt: TGTGCCAGCAGCTTAGCTCAATTCGGGGATACGCAGTATTTT
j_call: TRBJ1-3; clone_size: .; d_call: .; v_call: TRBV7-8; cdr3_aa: CASSLGKSYSGNTIYF; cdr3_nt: TGTGCCAGCAGCTTAGGGAAGAGCTACTCTGGAAACACCATATATTTT
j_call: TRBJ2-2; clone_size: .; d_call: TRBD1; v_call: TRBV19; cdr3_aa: CASIRQGASTGELFF; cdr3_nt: TGTGCCAGTATAAGACAGGGGGCTAGCACCGGGGAGCTGTTTTTT
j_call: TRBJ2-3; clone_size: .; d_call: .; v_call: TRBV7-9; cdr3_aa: CASSLAGFGYTQYF; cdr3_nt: TGTGCCAGCAGCTTAGCGGGTTTCGGTTATACGCAGTATTTT
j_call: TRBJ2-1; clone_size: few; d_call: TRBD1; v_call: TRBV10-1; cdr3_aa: CASSVGDREDNEQFF; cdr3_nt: TGCGCCAGCAGCGTGGGGGACAGGGAGGACAATGAGCAGTTCTTC
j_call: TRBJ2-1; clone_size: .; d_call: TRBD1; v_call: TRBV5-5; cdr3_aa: CASWDRGPPGNEQFF; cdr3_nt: TGTGCCAGCTGGGACAGGGGACCCCCTGGCAATGAGCAGTTCTTC
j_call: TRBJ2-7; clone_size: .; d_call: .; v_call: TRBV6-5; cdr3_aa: CASSEVPLYEQYF; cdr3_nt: TGTGCCAGCAGTGAAGTCCCCCTATACGAGCAGTACTTC
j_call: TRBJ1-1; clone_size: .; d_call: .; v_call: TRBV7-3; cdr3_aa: CASSLLGNTEAFF; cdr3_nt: TGTGCCAGCAGCTTATTGGGAAACACTGAAGCTTTCTTT
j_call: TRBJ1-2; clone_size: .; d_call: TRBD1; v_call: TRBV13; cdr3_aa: CASSLHPGQARRNYGYTF; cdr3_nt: TGTGCCAGCAGCTTACACCCGGGACAGGCTCGCCGGAACTATGGCTACACCTTC
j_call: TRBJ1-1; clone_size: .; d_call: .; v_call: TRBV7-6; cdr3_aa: CASSPDYNTEAFF; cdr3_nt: TGTGCCAGCAGCCCGGATTATAACACTGAAGCTTTCTTT
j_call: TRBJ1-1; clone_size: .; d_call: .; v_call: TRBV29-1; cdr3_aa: CSVSAGNEAFF; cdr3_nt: TGCAGCGTTTCTGCAGGTAATGAAGCTTTCTTT
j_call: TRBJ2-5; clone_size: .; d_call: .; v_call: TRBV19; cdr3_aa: CASSWDFDQETQYF; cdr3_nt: TGTGCCAGTAGTTGGGACTTCGACCAAGAGACCCAGTACTTC
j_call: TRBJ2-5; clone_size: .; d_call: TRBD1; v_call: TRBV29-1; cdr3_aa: CTSPGKGAVETQYF; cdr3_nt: TGCACCTCCCCGGGGAAGGGGGCCGTGGAGACCCAGTACTTC
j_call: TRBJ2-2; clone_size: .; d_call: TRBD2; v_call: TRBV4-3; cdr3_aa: CASSQGTSGSSGGELFF; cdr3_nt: TGCGCCAGCAGCCAAGGGACTAGCGGGAGTTCGGGCGGGGAGCTGTTTTTT
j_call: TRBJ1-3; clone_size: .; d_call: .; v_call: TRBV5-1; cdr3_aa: CASGVGSSGNTIYF; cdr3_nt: TGCGCCAGCGGCGTGGGGTCCTCTGGAAACACCATATATTTT
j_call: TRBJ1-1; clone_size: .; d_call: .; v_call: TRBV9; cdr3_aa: CASSVGGRDDTEAFF; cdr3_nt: TGTGCCAGCAGCGTAGGGGGTAGGGATGACACTGAAGCTTTCTTT
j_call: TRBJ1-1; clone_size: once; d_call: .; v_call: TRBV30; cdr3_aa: CAWKEGVNTEAFF; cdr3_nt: TGTGCCTGGAAGGAGGGGGTGAACACTGAAGCTTTCTTT
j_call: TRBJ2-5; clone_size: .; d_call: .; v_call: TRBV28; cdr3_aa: CASSLSQDQETQYF; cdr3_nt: TGTGCCAGCAGTCTTAGTCAGGACCAAGAGACCCAGTACTTC
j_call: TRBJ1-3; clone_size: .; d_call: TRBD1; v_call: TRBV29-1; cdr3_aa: CSTWDRSYSGNTIYF; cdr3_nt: TGCAGCACCTGGGACAGGTCCTACTCTGGAAACACCATATATTTT
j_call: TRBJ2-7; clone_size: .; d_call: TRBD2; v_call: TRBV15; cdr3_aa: CATSSYTTGTSGLREQYF; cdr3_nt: TGTGCCACCAGCAGCTATACGACGGGGACTAGCGGACTACGGGAGCAGTACTTC
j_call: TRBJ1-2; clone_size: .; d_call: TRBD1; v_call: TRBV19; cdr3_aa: CASRPATGDYGYTF; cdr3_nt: TGTGCCAGTAGACCAGCGACAGGGGACTATGGCTACACCTTC
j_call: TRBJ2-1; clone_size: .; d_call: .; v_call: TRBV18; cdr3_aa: CASSPLGNEQFF; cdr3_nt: TGTGCCAGCTCCCCGTTGGGAAATGAGCAGTTCTTC
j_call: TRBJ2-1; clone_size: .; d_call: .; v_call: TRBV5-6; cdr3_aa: CASSLNPTYNEQFF; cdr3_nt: TGTGCCAGCAGCTTGAACCCAACCTACAATGAGCAGTTCTTC
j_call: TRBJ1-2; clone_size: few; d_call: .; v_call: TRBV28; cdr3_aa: CASSAQVSYGYTF; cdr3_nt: TGTGCCAGCAGTGCACAGGTTAGCTATGGCTACACCTTC
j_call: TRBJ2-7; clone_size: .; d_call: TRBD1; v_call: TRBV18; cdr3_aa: CASSSVDRARVGIYEQYF; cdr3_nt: TGTGCCAGCTCATCAGTGGACAGGGCCCGGGTGGGCATCTACGAGCAGTACTTC
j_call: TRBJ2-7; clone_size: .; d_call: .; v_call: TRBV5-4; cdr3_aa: CASSSGSGGSRSYEQYF; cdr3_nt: TGTGCCAGCAGCTCTGGCAGCGGCGGATCGAGGTCCTACGAGCAGTACTTC
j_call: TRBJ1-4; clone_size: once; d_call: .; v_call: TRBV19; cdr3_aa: CASSRGVEEKLFF; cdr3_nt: TGTGCCAGTAGTAGAGGGGTTGAGGAAAAACTGTTTTTT
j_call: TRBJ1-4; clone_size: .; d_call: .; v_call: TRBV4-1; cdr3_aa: CASSQTPGGADEKLFF; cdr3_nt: TGCGCCAGCAGCCAAACCCCCGGGGGAGCAGATGAAAAACTGTTTTTT
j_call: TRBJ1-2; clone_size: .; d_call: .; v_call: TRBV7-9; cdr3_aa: CASSLTDSLYGYTF; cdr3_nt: TGTGCCAGCAGCTTAACTGACAGCCTCTATGGCTACACCTTC
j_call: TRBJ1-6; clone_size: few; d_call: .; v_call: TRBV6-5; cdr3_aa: CASTRGTVDSPLHF; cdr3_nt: TGTGCCAGCACCCGGGGGACTGTTGATTCACCCCTCCACTTT
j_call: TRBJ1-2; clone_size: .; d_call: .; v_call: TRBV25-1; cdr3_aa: CASSELRGSGYTF; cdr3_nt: TGTGCCAGCAGTGAATTAAGAGGATCTGGCTACACCTTC
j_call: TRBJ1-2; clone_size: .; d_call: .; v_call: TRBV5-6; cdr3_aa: CASSLAGANYGYTF; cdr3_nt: TGTGCCAGCAGCTTGGCCGGGGCTAACTATGGCTACACCTTC
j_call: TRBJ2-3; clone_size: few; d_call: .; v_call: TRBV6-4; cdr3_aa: CASSDTLEADTQYF; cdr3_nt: TGTGCCAGCAGTGACACCCTAGAGGCAGATACGCAGTATTTT